These T cell receptor beta chains were read from a single sample in a study of cytomegalovirus exposure and HLA in healthy donors. Only in-frame clones appear in the TCRdb table, and some are missing; sequencing was by immunoSEQ multiplex PCR. The data show 150,000 to 200,000 clones, more than 75% seen once. Sequenced: PBMCs. The origin of the receptors is a woman aged 45 to 65 in good health and CMV-seronegative. Both conserved end residues are part of each CDR3. D genes are given only for firm matches. For some rows the clone size is stated as once, few or many, or as a class when expanded; others skip it.

j_call clone_size v_call d_call cdr3_aa cdr3_nt
TRBJ2-2 - TRBV11-2 TRBD2 CASSTGLADTGELFF TGTGCCAGCAGCACCGGACTAGCCGACACCGGGGAGCTGTTTTTT
TRBJ1-4 once TRBV18 - CASSPLAELNEKLFF TGTGCCAGCTCACCCCTAGCAGAACTGAATGAAAAACTGTTTTTT
TRBJ2-2 - TRBV4-2 TRBD2 CAGSQGLAGNTGELFF TGTGCCGGCAGCCAAGGACTAGCGGGAAACACCGGGGAGCTGTTTTTT
TRBJ2-7 - TRBV7-2 - CASSLGPGYEQYF TGTGCCAGCAGCTTAGGACCGGGCTACGAGCAGTACTTC
TRBJ1-6 - TRBV15 TRBD1 CATSRVRGDTYSPLHF TGTGCCACCAGCAGGGTCAGGGGGGACACCTATTCACCCCTCCACTTT
TRBJ2-7 - TRBV2 - CASSVPGVGYEQYF TGTGCCAGCAGTGTCCCAGGGGTGGGCTACGAGCAGTACTTC
TRBJ1-6 - TRBV7-2 - CASSLVENYNSPLHF TGTGCCAGCAGCTTAGTGGAGAACTATAATTCACCCCTCCACTTT
TRBJ1-5 - TRBV7-9 - CASSSSGRWGGNQPQHF TGTGCCAGCAGCTCTTCGGGCCGCTGGGGGGGCAATCAGCCCCAGCATTTT
TRBJ2-5 - TRBV19 - CASSMEGRGKETQYF TGTGCCAGTAGTATGGAAGGCAGGGGTAAAGAGACCCAGTACTTC
TRBJ2-7 - TRBV10-3 TRBD2 CAISEGLAQGWEQYF TGTGCCATCAGTGAAGGACTAGCCCAGGGGTGGGAGCAGTACTTC
TRBJ1-1 few TRBV6-6 TRBD1 CASRDPGGANTEAFF TGTGCCAGCAGAGATCCAGGGGGAGCGAACACTGAAGCTTTCTTT
TRBJ2-2 once TRBV25-1 TRBD1 CASSDNRGDTGELFF TGTGCCAGCAGTGATAACAGGGGCGACACCGGGGAGCTGTTTTTT
TRBJ1-1 once TRBV18 TRBD1 CASSPLGQVGTEAFF TGTGCCAGCTCACCCCTCGGACAGGTTGGCACTGAAGCTTTCTTT
TRBJ2-5 - TRBV11-2 - CASSAYPREAVETQYF TGTGCCAGCAGCGCATACCCCCGGGAAGCCGTAGAGACCCAGTACTTC
TRBJ1-3 - TRBV25-1 TRBD1 CASSYGQGAPGNTIYF TGTGCCAGCAGTTACGGACAGGGGGCCCCTGGAAACACCATATATTTT
TRBJ1-1 few TRBV6-5 TRBD1 CASRRDRGLTEAFF TGTGCCAGCAGGAGAGACAGGGGACTGACTGAAGCTTTCTTT
TRBJ2-1 - TRBV2 - CASTDWTNYNEQFF TGTGCCAGCACCGACTGGACTAACTACAATGAGCAGTTCTTC
TRBJ1-4 - TRBV10-3 - CAIRRTDNEKLFF TGTGCCATCAGAAGGACAGATAATGAAAAACTGTTTTTT
TRBJ2-1 - TRBV11-2 TRBD1 CASSRPGQGTNEQFF TGTGCCAGCAGTCGACCGGGACAGGGAACAAATGAGCAGTTCTTC
TRBJ1-4 - TRBV7-2 - CASSFAGINEKLFF TGTGCCAGCAGCTTTGCGGGGATCAATGAAAAACTGTTTTTT
TRBJ2-7 - TRBV5-4 - CASSLVSDRVYEQYF TGTGCCAGCAGCTTGGTTTCGGACAGAGTCTACGAGCAGTACTTC
TRBJ1-1 - TRBV13 - CASSPQAWDTEAFF TGTGCCAGCAGCCCCCAGGCTTGGGACACTGAAGCTTTCTTT
TRBJ1-1 - TRBV5-5 - CASSLVEVGNTEAFF TGTGCCAGCAGCTTGGTTGAGGTGGGGAACACTGAAGCTTTCTTT
TRBJ2-7 few TRBV25-1 TRBD2 CASIGVAGSEQYF TGTGCCAGCATAGGGGTAGCGGGTAGCGAGCAGTACTTC
TRBJ1-5 - TRBV25-1 - CASSQEGPNQPQHF TGTGCCAGCAGCCAAGAGGGCCCTAATCAGCCCCAGCATTTT
TRBJ2-5 - TRBV4-3 - CASSQDSRGETQYF TGCGCCAGCAGCCAAGATTCTAGAGGAGAGACCCAGTACTTC
TRBJ1-1 - TRBV18 - CASSPIDSTNTEAFF TGTGCCAGCTCACCCATCGACAGCACAAACACTGAAGCTTTCTTT
TRBJ1-2 few TRBV5-5 - CASSPASGAINYGYTF TGTGCCAGCAGCCCAGCGTCAGGGGCGATAAACTATGGCTACACCTTC
TRBJ1-2 - TRBV7-2 TRBD1 CASSSGTGSFTYGYTF TGTGCCAGCAGCTCCGGGACAGGATCTTTCACCTATGGCTACACCTTC
TRBJ2-5 - TRBV7-2 - CASRTSRGAGTQYF TGTGCCAGCAGAACTAGCCGGGGGGCTGGGACCCAGTACTTC
TRBJ2-3 - TRBV28 TRBD2 CASRPGGNTDTQYF TGTGCCAGCAGACCCGGGGGGAACACAGATACGCAGTATTTT
TRBJ2-7 - TRBV18 TRBD1 CASSRQGGSYEQYF TGTGCCAGCTCACGACAGGGGGGCTCCTACGAGCAGTACTTC
TRBJ1-2 many TRBV14 - CASSQTQGYGYTF TGTGCCAGCAGCCAGACACAGGGCTATGGCTACACCTTC
TRBJ1-4 once TRBV14 - CASSQEVQGRKNEKLFF TGTGCCAGCAGCCAAGAGGTTCAGGGTAGGAAGAATGAAAAACTGTTTTTT
TRBJ1-4 - TRBV28 TRBD1 CASSSPGGGLVEKLFF TGTGCCAGCAGTTCACCAGGGGGAGGATTAGTAGAAAAACTGTTTTTT
TRBJ1-1 few TRBV5-1 TRBD1 CASSLQIRGRTEAFF TGCGCCAGCAGCCTACAAATCAGGGGGAGGACTGAAGCTTTCTTT
TRBJ1-1 - TRBV2 TRBD1 CASSATGDGEAFF TGTGCCAGCAGTGCCACAGGGGACGGTGAAGCTTTCTTT
TRBJ2-7 - TRBV4-2 TRBD2 CASSHPGRLAGGAYEQYF TGTGCCAGCAGCCATCCCGGGCGGCTAGCGGGAGGGGCTTACGAGCAGTACTTC
TRBJ2-1 - TRBV7-9 TRBD2 CSSSFRLAGGEQFF TGTTCCAGCAGCTTCCGACTAGCGGGAGGGGAGCAGTTCTTC
TRBJ2-7 - TRBV13 - CASSPYWTATSYEQYF TGTGCCAGCAGCCCCTACTGGACTGCTACCTCCTACGAGCAGTACTTC
TRBJ2-1 - TRBV7-3 TRBD2 CASSSGTSGVNEQFF TGTGCCAGCAGCTCTGGGACTAGCGGGGTCAATGAGCAGTTCTTC
TRBJ2-1 - TRBV9 TRBD2 CASSVARRGSSYNEQFF TGTGCCAGCAGCGTAGCTAGGCGGGGGAGCTCCTACAATGAGCAGTTCTTC
TRBJ2-7 - TRBV28 - CASSFRGSSYEQYF TGTGCCAGCAGTTTCCGGGGGAGCTCCTACGAGCAGTACTTC
TRBJ1-1 - TRBV29-1 TRBD1 CSVQDRATEAFF TGCAGCGTCCAGGACAGGGCCACTGAAGCTTTCTTT
TRBJ1-2 - TRBV11-1 TRBD1 CASSLRTGTGDYTF TGTGCCAGCAGCTTACGAACCGGGACAGGGGACTACACCTTC
TRBJ2-5 - TRBV19 - CASSRNAREGTQYF TGTGCCAGTAGTCGTAACGCCAGGGAAGGGACCCAGTACTTC
TRBJ2-1 - TRBV5-1 - CASSLGAGVGLNEQFF TGCGCCAGCAGCTTGGGGGCAGGGGTCGGCCTCAATGAGCAGTTCTTC
TRBJ2-2 - TRBV11-1 TRBD2 CASSRGLAGGTGELFF TGTGCCAGCAGCCGGGGACTAGCGGGAGGGACCGGGGAGCTGTTTTTT
TRBJ2-5 - TRBV19 - CASSAYTGFQETQYF TGTGCCAGTAGTGCTTACACGGGGTTCCAAGAGACCCAGTACTTC
TRBJ1-1 - TRBV18 - CASSPPNSLNVNTEAFF TGTGCCAGCTCACCACCGAACAGTCTCAACGTTAACACTGAAGCTTTCTTT
TRBJ2-5 - TRBV5-4 TRBD1 CASSPMGTASQETQYF TGTGCCAGCAGTCCAATGGGGACAGCTTCCCAAGAGACCCAGTACTTC
TRBJ2-5 - TRBV6-5 TRBD2 CASSPTSGRREAQYF TGTGCCAGCAGCCCGACTAGCGGGAGACGAGAGGCCCAGTACTTC
TRBJ2-3 - TRBV19 TRBD2 CASSRRTSGSADTQYF TGTGCCAGTAGTCGGCGGACTAGCGGGAGTGCAGATACGCAGTATTTT
TRBJ1-5 - TRBV28 - CATLGVFQPQHF TGTGCCACCTTAGGGGTGTTTCAGCCCCAGCATTTT
TRBJ2-2 - TRBV27 - CASSLIRQVVTGELFF TGTGCCAGCAGTTTAATCAGACAGGTTGTGACCGGGGAGCTGTTTTTT